This TCR beta chain stems from a study of monozygotic twins with inflammatory bowel disease. Study-wide results and limits: IBD patients showed reduced TCRbeta diversity (inverse Simpson) versus healthy co-twins.

Across eight separate reactions for each sample, cDNA was made. TCRdb re-called the 5' RACE reads and shows each CDR3 protein once, DNA omitted. The listing records 90,000 to 110,000 distinct CDR3 sequences. A word on this clonotype: What it binds is unknown.

The CDR3 has 18 amino acids. In germline, CDR1 is SGHRS, CDR2 YFSETQ. This clonotype was sampled from a human donor with ulcerative colitis or Crohn's disease, or a healthy co-twin of an affected twin (not recorded which). The sequencing input was blood. The genes are TRBV5-1 and TRBJ2-1; TCRdb designates TRBD1, a call that cannot be tested without DNA. The CDR3 here is CASSYFPGGTSTYNEQFF.